This T cell receptor beta chain comes out of a study of regulatory T cells in long-lasting Graves disease. Study at large: Graves' cases, newly diagnosed, had used antithyroid drugs under 3 months.

The CDR3 has 10 residues. Germline V gives CDR1 SQVTM, CDR2 ANQGSEA. With 5 bases removed from V and 6 bases from J, the gap between germline ends came to 7 bases. Time point described: newly diagnosed GD, antithyroid drugs for less than 3 months. RNA isolated from PBMCs was used to make the TCR library. iRepertoire HTBI primers and Arm-PCR of CDR3 regions built TCR beta libraries. MiXCR, applied by TCRdb to the multiplex PCR reads, yields one record per CDR3 protein. The sample has 550,000 to 700,000 distinct CDR3 sequences; roughly 16% are singletons. The sample was also linked to a second study, of T cells in Graves' hyperthyroidism and ophthalmopathy. That paper adds: Those patients with uncontrolled infection, other autoimmune disease, pregnancy or lactation were excluded.

Here the sequenced sample was peripheral blood mononuclear cells (PBMCs), taken at new diagnosis, from a patient treated with antithyroid drugs. The TCR comes from a man between 18 and 29 years old with Graves disease. The V call is TRBV29-1, the J call TRBJ1-2; tentative D call: TRBD1 (5 bases). CDR3 bases: TGCAGCGTTTCAGGGCATGGCTACACCTTC. Translating gives CSVSGHGYTF.